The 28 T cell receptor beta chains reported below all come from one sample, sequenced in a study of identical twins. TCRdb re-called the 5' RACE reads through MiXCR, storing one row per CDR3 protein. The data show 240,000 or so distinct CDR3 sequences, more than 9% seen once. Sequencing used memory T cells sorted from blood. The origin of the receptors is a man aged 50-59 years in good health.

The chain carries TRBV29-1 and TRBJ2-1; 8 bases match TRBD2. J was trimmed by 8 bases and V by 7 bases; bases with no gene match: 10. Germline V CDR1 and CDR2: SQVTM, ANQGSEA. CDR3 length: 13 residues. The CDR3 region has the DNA TGCAGCGCCAGGCCTTCTAGCGGGCATGAGCAGTTCTTC. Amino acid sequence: CSARPSSGHEQFF.

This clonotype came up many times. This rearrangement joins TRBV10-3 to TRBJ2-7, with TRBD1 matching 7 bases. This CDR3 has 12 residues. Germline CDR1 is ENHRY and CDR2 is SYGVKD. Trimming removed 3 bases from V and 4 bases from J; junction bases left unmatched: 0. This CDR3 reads CAISEQGYEQYF. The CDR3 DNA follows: TGTGCCATCAGTGAACAGGGGTACGAGCAGTACTTC.

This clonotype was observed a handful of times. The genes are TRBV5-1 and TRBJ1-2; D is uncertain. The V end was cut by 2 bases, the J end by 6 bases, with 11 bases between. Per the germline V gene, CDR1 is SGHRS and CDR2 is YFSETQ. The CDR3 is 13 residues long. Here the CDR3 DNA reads TGCGCCAGCAGCTTCGGCGGTGACCATGGCTACACCTTC. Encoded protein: CASSFGGDHGYTF.

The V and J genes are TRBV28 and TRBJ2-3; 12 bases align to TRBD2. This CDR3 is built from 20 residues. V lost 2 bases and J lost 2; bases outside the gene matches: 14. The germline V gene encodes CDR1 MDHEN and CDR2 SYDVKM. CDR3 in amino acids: CASSLRTSGTRPLYTDTQYF. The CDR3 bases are TGTGCCAGCAGTTTAAGGACTAGCGGGACCCGACCCCTCTACACAGATACGCAGTATTTT.

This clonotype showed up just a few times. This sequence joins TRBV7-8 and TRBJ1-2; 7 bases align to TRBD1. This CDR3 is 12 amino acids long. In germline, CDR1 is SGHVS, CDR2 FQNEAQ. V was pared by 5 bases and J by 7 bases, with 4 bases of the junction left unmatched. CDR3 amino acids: CASSVRQGGYTF. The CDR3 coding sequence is TGTGCCAGCAGCGTTAGACAGGGTGGCTACACCTTC. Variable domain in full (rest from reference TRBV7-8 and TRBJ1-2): GAGVSQSPRYKVAKRGQDVALRCDPISGHVSLFWYQQALGQGPEFLTYFQNEAQLDKSGLPSDRFFAERPEGSVSTLKIQRTQQEDSAVYLCASSVRQGGYTFGSGTRLTVV.

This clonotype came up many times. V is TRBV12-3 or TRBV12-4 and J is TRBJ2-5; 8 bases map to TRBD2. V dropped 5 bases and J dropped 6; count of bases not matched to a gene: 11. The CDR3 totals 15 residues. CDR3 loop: CASSPGRGVGKTQYF. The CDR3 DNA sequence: TGTGCCAGCAGTCCCGGGCGGGGGGTCGGGAAGACCCAGTACTTC.

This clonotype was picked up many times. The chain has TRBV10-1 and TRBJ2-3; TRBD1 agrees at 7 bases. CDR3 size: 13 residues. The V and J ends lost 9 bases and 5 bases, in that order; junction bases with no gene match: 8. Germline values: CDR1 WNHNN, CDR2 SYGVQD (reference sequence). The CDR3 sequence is CASNNRDRDTQYF. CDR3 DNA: TGCGCCAGTAACAACCGGGACAGAGATACGCAGTATTTT.

The CDR3 sequence is CASSLTGLSSGANVLTF. As DNA, the CDR3 is TGTGCCAGCAGCTTGACGGGGCTGAGCTCTGGGGCCAACGTCCTGACTTTC. The rearrangement joins TRBV7-9 to TRBJ2-6; the D call may be TRBD1 or TRBD2 (5 bases each). CDR1 is SEHNR, CDR2 FQNEAQ, per germline (reference sequence). V was shortened by 3 bases and J by 0 bases, with 12 bases between the two germline ends. The length of the CDR3 is 17 residues.

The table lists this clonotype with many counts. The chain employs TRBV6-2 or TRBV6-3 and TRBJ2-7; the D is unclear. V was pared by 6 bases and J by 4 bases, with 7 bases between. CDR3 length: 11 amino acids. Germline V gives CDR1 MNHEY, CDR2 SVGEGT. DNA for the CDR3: TGTGCCAGCAGCCAGATATACGAGCAGTACTTC. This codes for CASSQIYEQYF.

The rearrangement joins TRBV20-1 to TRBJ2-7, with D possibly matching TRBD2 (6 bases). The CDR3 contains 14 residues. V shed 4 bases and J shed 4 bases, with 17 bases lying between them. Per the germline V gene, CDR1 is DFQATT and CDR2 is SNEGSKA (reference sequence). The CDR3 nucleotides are TGCAGTGCTAAGGCCCGGGGGAGGCAATACGAGCAGTACTTC. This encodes CSAKARGRQYEQYF.

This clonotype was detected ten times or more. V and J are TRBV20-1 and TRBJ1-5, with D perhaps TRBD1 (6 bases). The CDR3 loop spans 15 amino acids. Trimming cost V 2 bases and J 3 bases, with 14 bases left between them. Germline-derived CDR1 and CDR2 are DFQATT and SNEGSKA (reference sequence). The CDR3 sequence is CSARKGGALNQPQHF. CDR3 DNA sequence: TGCAGTGCTAGAAAAGGGGGGGCTCTCAATCAGCCCCAGCATTTT.

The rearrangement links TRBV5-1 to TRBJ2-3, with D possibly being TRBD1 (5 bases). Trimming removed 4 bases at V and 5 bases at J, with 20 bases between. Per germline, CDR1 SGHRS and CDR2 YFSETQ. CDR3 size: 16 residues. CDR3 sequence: CASSPTDSGFGDTQYF. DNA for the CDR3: TGCGCCAGCAGCCCAACCGACAGTGGTTTCGGAGATACGCAGTATTTT.

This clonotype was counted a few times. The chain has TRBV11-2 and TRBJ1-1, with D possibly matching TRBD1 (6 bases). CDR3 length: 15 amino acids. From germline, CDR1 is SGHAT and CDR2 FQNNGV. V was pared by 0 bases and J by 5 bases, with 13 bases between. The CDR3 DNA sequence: TGTGCCAGCAGCTTAGAACGAGGGGGAAGGACTGAAGCTTTCTTT. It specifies CASSLERGGRTEAFF. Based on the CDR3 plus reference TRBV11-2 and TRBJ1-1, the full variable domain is EAGVAQSPRYKIIEKRQSVAFWCNPISGHATLYWYQQILGQGPKLLIQFQNNGVVDDSQLPKDRFSAERLKGVDSTLKIQPAKLEDSAVYLCASSLERGGRTEAFFGQGTRLTVV.

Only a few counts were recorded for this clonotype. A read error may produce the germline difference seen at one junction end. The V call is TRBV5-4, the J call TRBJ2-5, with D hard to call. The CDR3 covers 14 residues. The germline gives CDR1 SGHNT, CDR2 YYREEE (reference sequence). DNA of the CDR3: TGTGCCAGCAGCTCAAACACTGCCTTAGAGAACCAGTACTTC. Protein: CASSSNTALENQYF.

The CDR3 nucleotides read TGCGCCAGCAGCTTGGACCCGGGTAATGGCTACACCTTC. Its protein product is CASSLDPGNGYTF. The chain recombines TRBV5-1 with TRBJ1-2; no clear D gene. This CDR3 spans 13 amino acids. Germline V gene sequence: CDR1 SGHRS, CDR2 YFSETQ. Trimming took 0 bases from V and 6 from J, leaving 9 bases between them.

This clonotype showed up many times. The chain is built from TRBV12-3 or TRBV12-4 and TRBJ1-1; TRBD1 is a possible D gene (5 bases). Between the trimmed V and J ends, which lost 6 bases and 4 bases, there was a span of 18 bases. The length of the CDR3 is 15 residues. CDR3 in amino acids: CASSPSGGLFTEAFF. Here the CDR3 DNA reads TGTGCCAGCAGCCCGTCGGGGGGTTTATTCACTGAAGCTTTCTTT.

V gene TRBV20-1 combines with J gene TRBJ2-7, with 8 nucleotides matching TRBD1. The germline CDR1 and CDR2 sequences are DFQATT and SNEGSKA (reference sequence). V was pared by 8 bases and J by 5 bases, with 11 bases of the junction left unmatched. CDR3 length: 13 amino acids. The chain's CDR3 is CSHRTGLTHEQYF. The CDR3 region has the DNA TGCAGTCACAGGACAGGGCTCACCCACGAGCAGTACTTC.

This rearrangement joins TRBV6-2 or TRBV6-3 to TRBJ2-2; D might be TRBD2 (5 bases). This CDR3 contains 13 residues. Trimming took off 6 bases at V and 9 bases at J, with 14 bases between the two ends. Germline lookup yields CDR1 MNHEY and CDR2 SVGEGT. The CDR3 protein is CASRPGLLRELFF. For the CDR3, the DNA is TGTGCCAGCAGGCCCGGACTCCTCCGGGAGCTGTTTTTT.

This CDR3 reads CASTWRGGFGETQYF. CDR3 DNA: TGCGCCAGCACCTGGCGGGGGGGCTTCGGGGAGACCCAGTACTTC. This chain joins TRBV4-1 and TRBJ2-5; 9 bases line up with TRBD2. Germline values: CDR1 MGHRA, CDR2 YSYEKL. With 7 bases clipped from V and 5 bases from J, the junction kept 11 bases outside the gene matches. The CDR3 contains 15 residues.

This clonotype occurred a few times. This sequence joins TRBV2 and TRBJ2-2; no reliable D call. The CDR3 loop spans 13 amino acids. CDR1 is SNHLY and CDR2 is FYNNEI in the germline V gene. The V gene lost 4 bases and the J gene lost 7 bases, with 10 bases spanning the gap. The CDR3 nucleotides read TGTGCCAGCAGTGTTCTGGAGTTCGGGGAGCTGTTTTTT. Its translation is CASSVLEFGELFF.

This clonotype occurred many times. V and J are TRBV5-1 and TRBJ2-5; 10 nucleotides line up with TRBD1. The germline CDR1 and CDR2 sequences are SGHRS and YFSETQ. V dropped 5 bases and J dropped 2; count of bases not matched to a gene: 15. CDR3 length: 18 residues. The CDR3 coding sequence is TGCGCCAGCAGACGTAGAGGACGGGGACAGGGGCGACAAGAGACCCAGTACTTC. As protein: CASRRRGRGQGRQETQYF.

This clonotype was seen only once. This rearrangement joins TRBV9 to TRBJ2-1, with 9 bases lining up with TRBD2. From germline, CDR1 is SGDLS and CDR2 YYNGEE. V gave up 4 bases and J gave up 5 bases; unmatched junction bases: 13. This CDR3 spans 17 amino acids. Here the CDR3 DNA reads TGTGCCAGCAGCTCCACCCTGGGACTAGCAGAGAACAATGAGCAGTTCTTC. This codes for CASSSTLGLAENNEQFF.

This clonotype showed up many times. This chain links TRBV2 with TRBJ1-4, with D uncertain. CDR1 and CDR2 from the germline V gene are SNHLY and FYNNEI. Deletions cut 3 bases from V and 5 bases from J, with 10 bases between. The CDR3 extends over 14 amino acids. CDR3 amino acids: CASSERALNEKLFF. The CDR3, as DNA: TGTGCCAGCAGTGAGAGGGCCTTGAATGAAAAACTGTTTTTT.

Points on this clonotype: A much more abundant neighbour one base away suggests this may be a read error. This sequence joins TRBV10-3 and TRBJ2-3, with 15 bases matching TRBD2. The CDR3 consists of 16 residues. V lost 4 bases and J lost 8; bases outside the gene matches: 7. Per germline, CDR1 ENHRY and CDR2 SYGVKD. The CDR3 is CAISAPWTSGRGTQYF. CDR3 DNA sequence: TGTGCCATCAGTGCCCCTTGGACTAGCGGGAGGGGTACGCAGTATTTT.

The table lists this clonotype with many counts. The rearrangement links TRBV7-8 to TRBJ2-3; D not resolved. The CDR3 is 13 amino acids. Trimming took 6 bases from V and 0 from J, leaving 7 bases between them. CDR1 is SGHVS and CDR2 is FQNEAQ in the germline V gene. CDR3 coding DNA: TGTGCCAGCAGTTTTTCTAGCACAGATACGCAGTATTTT. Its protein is CASSFSSTDTQYF.

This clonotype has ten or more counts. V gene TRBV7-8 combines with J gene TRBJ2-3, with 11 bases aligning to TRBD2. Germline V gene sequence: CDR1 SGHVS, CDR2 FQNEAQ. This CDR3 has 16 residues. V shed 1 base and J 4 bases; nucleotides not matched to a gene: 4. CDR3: CASSLETSGSPDTQYF. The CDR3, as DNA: TGTGCCAGCAGCTTAGAAACTAGCGGGAGCCCAGATACGCAGTATTTT.

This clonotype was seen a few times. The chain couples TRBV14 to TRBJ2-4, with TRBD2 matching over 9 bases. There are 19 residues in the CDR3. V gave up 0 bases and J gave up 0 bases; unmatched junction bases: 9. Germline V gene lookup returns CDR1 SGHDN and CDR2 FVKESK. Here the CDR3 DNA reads TGTGCCAGCAGCCAAGATCCGGTTAGCGGGGGTTTAGCCAAAAACATTCAGTACTTC. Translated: CASSQDPVSGGLAKNIQYF.

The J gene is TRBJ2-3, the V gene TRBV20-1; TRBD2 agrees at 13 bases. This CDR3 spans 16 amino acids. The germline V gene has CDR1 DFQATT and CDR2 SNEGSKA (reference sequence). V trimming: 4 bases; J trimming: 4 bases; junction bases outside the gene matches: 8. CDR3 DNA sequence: TGCAGTGCTACCGCAACTAGCGGGGGGGGCTCAGATACGCAGTATTTT. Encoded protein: CSATATSGGGSDTQYF.